Listed below are T cell receptor beta chains from one sample, sequenced in a study of T cells after yellow fever vaccination. Each CDR3 protein is one row after TCRdb ran MiXCR on the 5' RACE reads. The data show 610,000 or so distinct CDR3 sequences, with 12% seen just once and about 15% held by the top ten. Specimen: PBMCs, collected on the day of the yellow fever booster vaccination. The receptors originated from a man under 40 who received the YFV17D yellow fever vaccine. Each CDR3 is given with its conserved first and last residue. The D gene is left open where the match is weak. Size tells how often a clone was seen (once, few, many) or the class of an expanded clone, and some rows leave it out.

D gene: NA
V gene: TRBV28
J gene: TRBJ1-6
clone size: few
CDR3 protein: CASISSYNSPLHF
CDR3 DNA: TGTGCCAGCATCAGCTCCTATAATTCACCCCTCCACTTT

D gene: TRBD1
V gene: TRBV30
J gene: TRBJ2-3
clone size: few
CDR3 protein: CAWSAGTGTDTQYF
CDR3 DNA: TGTGCCTGGAGTGCCGGGACAGGGACAGATACGCAGTATTTT

D gene: NA
V gene: TRBV20-1
J gene: TRBJ2-3
clone size: NA
CDR3 protein: CSARGPRRTDTQYF
CDR3 DNA: TGCAGTGCTAGGGGGCCTAGGCGGACAGATACGCAGTATTTT

D gene: NA
V gene: TRBV6-1
J gene: TRBJ2-5
clone size: many
CDR3 protein: CASSLLRGQGEYF
CDR3 DNA: TGTGCCAGCAGCCTCCTGAGGGGCCAAGGGGAGTACTTC

D gene: TRBD1
V gene: TRBV4-1
J gene: TRBJ2-3
clone size: few
CDR3 protein: CASSQEPGQGRTSRGTDTQYF
CDR3 DNA: TGCGCCAGCAGCCAAGAGCCGGGACAGGGGAGGACTAGCCGAGGCACAGATACGCAGTATTTT

D gene: NA
V gene: TRBV20-1
J gene: TRBJ2-3
clone size: few
CDR3 protein: CSARDYHSSTDTQYF
CDR3 DNA: TGCAGTGCTAGAGACTACCACTCTAGCACAGATACGCAGTATTTT

D gene: NA
V gene: TRBV11-2
J gene: TRBJ1-1
clone size: NA
CDR3 protein: CASSLTGGQNTEAFF
CDR3 DNA: TGTGCCAGCAGCTTAACGGGTGGCCAGAACACTGAAGCTTTCTTT

D gene: TRBD1
V gene: TRBV15
J gene: TRBJ2-4
clone size: NA
CDR3 protein: CATSTRQGLNIQYF
CDR3 DNA: TGTGCCACCAGCACCCGACAGGGCCTAAACATTCAGTACTTC

D gene: NA
V gene: TRBV21-1
J gene: TRBJ2-3
clone size: few
CDR3 protein: CASSKLELAGDTEETDTQYF
CDR3 DNA: TGTGCCAGCAGCAAACTAGAGCTAGCGGGAGATACGGAAGAAACAGATACGCAGTATTTT

D gene: TRBD2
V gene: TRBV2
J gene: TRBJ2-1
clone size: few
CDR3 protein: CASSDRTSPYNEQFF
CDR3 DNA: TGTGCCAGCAGTGATAGGACTAGCCCTTACAATGAGCAGTTCTTC